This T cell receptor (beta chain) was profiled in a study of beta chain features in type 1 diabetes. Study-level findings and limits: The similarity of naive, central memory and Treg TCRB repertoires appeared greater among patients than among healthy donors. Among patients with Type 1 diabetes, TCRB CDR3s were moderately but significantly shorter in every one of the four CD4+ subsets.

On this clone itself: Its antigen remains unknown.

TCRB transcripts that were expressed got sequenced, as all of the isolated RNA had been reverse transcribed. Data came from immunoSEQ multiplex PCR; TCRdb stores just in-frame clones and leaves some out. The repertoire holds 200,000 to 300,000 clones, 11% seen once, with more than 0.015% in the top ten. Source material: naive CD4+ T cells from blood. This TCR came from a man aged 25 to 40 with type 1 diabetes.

The CDR3 DNA follows: TGTGCCAGCAGGACACAGGGGGCGAACACTGAAGCTTTCTTT. It is translated as CASRTQGANTEAFF. This chain links TRBV27 with TRBJ1-1, with 9 bases identical to TRBD1. V gave up 6 bases and J gave up 1 base; unmatched junction bases: 3. This CDR3 spans 14 amino acids. CDR1 and CDR2 from the germline V gene are MNHEY and SMNVEV (reference sequence).